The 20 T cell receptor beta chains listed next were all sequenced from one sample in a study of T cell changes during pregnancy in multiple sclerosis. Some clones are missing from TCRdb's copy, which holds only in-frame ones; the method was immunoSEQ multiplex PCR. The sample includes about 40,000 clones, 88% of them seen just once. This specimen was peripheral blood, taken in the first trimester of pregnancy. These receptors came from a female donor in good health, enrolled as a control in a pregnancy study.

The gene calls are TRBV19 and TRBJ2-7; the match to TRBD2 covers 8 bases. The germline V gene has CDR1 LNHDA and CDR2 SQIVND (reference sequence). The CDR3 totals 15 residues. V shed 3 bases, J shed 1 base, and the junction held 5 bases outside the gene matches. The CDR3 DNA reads TGTGCCAGTAGTATCAAGGTAGCGGGATCCTACGAGCAGTACTTC. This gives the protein CASSIKVAGSYEQYF. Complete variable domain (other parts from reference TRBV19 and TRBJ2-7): DGGITQSPKYLFRKEGQNVTLSCEQNLNHDAMYWYRQDPGQGLRLIYYSQIVNDFQKGDIAEGYSVSREKKESFPLTVTSAQKNPTAFYLCASSIKVAGSYEQYFGPGTRLTVT.

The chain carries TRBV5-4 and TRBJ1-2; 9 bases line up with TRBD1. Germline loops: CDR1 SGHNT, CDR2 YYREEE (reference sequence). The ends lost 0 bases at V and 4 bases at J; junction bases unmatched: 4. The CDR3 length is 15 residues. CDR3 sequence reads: CASSLAGQGGYGYTF. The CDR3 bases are TGTGCCAGCAGCTTGGCGGGACAGGGAGGCTATGGCTACACCTTC. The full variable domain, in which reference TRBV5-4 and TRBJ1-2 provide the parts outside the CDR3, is ETGVTQSPTHLIKTRGQQVTLRCSSQSGHNTVSWYQQALGQGPQFIFQYYREEENGRGNFPPRFSGLQFPNYSSELNVNALELDDSALYLCASSLAGQGGYGYTFGSGTRLTVV.

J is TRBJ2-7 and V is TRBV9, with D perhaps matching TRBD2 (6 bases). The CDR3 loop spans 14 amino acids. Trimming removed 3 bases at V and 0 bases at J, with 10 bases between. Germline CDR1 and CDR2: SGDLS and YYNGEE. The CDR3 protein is CASSGLAVSYEQYF. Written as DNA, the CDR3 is TGTGCCAGCAGCGGATTAGCGGTCTCCTACGAGCAGTACTTC.

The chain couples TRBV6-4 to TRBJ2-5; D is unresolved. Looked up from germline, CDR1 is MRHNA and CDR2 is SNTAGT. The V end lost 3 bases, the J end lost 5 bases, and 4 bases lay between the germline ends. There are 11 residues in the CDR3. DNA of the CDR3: TGTGCCAGCAGTGATCGGGAGACCCAGTACTTC. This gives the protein CASSDRETQYF.

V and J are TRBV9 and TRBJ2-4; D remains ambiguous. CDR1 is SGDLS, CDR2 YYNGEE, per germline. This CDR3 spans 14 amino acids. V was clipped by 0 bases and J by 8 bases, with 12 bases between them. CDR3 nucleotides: TGTGCCAGCAGCGTAGAACCTAGGCTAGACATTCAGTACTTC. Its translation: CASSVEPRLDIQYF.

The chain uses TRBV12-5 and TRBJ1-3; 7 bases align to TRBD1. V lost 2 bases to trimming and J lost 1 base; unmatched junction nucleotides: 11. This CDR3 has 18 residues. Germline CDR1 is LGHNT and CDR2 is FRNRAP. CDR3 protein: CASGLPSQGNRSGNTIYF. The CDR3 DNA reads TGTGCTAGTGGTTTGCCGTCACAGGGGAATCGGTCTGGAAACACCATATATTTT.

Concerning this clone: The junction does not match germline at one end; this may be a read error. In DNA form, the CDR3 reads TGCGCCAGCAGCTTTTCCTCTTCGGGGAACAGTGAAGCTTTCTTT. This translates into CASSFSSSGNSEAFF. The chain combines TRBV5-1 with TRBJ1-1, with D hard to call. This CDR3 contains 15 residues. Looked up from germline, CDR1 is SGHRS and CDR2 is YFSETQ.

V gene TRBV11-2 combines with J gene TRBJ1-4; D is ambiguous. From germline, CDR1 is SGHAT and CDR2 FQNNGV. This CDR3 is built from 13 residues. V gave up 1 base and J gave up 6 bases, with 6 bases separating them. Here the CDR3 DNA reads TGTGCCAGCAGCTTAGCGGGGTATGAAAAACTGTTTTTT. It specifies CASSLAGYEKLFF.

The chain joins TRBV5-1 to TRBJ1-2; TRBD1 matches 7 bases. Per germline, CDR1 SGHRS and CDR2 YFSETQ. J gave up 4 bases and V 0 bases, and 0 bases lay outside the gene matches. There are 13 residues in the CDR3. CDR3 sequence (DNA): TGCGCCAGCAGCTTGGGGGACAGCTATGGCTACACCTTC. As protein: CASSLGDSYGYTF.

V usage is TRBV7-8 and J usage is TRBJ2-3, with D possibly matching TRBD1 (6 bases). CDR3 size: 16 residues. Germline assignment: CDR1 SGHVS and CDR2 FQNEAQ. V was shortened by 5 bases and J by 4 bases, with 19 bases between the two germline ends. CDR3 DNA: TGTGCCAGCAGCGGGCGCGACAGGTGGATCCCAGATACGCAGTATTTT. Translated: CASSGRDRWIPDTQYF.

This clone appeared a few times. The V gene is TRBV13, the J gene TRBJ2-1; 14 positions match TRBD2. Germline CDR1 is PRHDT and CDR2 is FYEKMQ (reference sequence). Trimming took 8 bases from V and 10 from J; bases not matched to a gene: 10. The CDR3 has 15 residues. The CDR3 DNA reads TGTGCCAGCTCCCCCGGGACTAGCGGGGGAACGGAGCAGTTCTTC. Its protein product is CASSPGTSGGTEQFF.

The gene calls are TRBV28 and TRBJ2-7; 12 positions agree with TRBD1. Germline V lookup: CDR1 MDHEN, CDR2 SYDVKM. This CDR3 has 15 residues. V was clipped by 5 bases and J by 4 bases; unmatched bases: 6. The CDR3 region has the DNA TGTGCCAGCAGTACAGGGACAGGGGGCGCGTACGAGCAGTACTTC. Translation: CASSTGTGGAYEQYF. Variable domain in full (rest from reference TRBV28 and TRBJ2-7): DVKVTQSSRYLVKRTGEKVFLECVQDMDHENMFWYRQDPGLGLRLIYFSYDVKMKEKGDIPEGYSVSREKKERFSLILESASTNQTSMYLCASSTGTGGAYEQYFGPGTRLTVT.

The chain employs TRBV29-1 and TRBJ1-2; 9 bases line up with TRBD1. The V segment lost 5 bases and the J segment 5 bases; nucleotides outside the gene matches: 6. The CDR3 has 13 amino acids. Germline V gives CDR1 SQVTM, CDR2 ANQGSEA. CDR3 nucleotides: TGCAGCGTTTGGAAACAGGGGGCGTATGGCTACACCTTC. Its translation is CSVWKQGAYGYTF. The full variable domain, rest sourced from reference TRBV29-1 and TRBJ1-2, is SAVISQKPSRDICQRGTSLTIQCQVDSQVTMMFWYRQQPGQSLTLIATANQGSEATYESGFVIDKFPISRPNLTFSTLTVSNMSPEDSSIYLCSVWKQGAYGYTFGSGTRLTVV.

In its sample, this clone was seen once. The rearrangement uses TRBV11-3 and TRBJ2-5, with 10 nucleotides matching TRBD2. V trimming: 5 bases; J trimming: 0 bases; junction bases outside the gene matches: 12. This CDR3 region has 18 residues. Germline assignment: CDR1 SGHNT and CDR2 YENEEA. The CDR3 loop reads CASSESPWTSGNQETQYF. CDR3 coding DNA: TGTGCCAGCAGCGAGAGTCCGTGGACTAGCGGAAACCAAGAGACCCAGTACTTC. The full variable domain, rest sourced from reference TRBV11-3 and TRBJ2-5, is EAGVVQSPRYKIIEKKQPVAFWCNPISGHNTLYWYLQNLGQGPELLIRYENEEAVDDSQLPKDRFSAERLKGVDSTLKIQPAELGDSAVYLCASSESPWTSGNQETQYFGPGTRLLVL.

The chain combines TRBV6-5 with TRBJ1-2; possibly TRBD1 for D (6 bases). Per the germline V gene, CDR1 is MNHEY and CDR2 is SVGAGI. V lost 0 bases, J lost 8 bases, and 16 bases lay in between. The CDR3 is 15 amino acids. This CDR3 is CASSYSMAPQGGYTF. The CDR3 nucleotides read TGTGCCAGCAGTTACTCGATGGCCCCACAGGGAGGCTACACCTTC.

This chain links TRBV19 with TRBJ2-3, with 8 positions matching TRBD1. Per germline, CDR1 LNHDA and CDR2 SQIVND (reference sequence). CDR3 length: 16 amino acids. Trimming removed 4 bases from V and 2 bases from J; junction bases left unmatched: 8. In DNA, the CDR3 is TGTGCCAGTAGTACCTTAGGACAGGGCACCACAGATACGCAGTATTTT. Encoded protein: CASSTLGQGTTDTQYF.

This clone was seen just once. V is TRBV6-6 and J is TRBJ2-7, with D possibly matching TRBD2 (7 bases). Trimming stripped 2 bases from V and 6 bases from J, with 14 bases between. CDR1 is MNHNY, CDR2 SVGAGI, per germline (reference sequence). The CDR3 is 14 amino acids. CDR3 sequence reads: CASSYGGGGSEQYF. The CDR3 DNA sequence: TGTGCCAGCAGTTACGGGGGAGGGGGAAGCGAGCAGTACTTC.

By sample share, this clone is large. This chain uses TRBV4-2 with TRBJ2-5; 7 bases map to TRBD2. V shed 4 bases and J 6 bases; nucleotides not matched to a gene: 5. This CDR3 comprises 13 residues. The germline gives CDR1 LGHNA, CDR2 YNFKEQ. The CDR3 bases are TGTGCCAGCAGCCCAGGACTAGAGCAGACCCAGTACTTC. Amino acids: CASSPGLEQTQYF.

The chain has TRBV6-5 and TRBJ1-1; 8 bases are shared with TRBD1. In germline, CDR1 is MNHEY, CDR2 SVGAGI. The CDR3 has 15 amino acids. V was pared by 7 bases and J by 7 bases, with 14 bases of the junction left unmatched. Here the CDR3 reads CASMRTGYGFGEAFF. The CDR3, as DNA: TGTGCCAGCATGCGGACAGGGTATGGGTTCGGTGAAGCTTTCTTT.

CDR3 sequence (DNA): TGTGCCAGCAGCCAGGGGAGGGAGGGTCACAATGAGCAGTTCTTC. The encoded protein is CASSQGREGHNEQFF. The J gene is TRBJ2-1, the V gene TRBV4-2, with 7 bases identical to TRBD2. V shed 3 bases, J shed 5 bases, and the junction held 7 bases outside the gene matches. Germline lookup yields CDR1 LGHNA and CDR2 YNFKEQ. The CDR3 consists of 15 residues.